The sequence of this T cell receptor (beta chain) was determined in a study of shared clonotypes between healthy human individuals. As handled by the study authors: There were no quality scores in the junction-only immunoSEQ sequences, so filtering differed. Profiling relied on immunoSEQ multiplex PCR, and the TCRdb table lists in-frame clones only, not all of them. V and J calls and clone size come straight from that table; D and trimming were deduced from the DNA. Of some 2,000,000 clones in the sample, over 85% were seen once. Only CD45RO-negative cells positively selected for CCR7 counted as naive CD8 cells, so terminally differentiated effector memory CD45RA+ cells were excluded. The V and J ends lost 4 bases and 3 bases, in that order; junction bases with no gene match: 10. The CDR3 loop spans 15 amino acids. CDR1 SGHTS and CDR2 YDEGEE come from the germline V gene.

This TCR was sampled from a man aged 18 to 29 in good health. This sequence joins TRBV5-8 and TRBJ2-7; 7 bases map to TRBD2. The sequencing sample was made of naive CD8+ T cells sorted from blood. CDR3 in amino acids: CASSLTGLLNYEQYF. CDR3 nucleotide sequence: TGTGCCAGCAGCCTTACGGGACTACTGAACTACGAGCAGTACTTC.